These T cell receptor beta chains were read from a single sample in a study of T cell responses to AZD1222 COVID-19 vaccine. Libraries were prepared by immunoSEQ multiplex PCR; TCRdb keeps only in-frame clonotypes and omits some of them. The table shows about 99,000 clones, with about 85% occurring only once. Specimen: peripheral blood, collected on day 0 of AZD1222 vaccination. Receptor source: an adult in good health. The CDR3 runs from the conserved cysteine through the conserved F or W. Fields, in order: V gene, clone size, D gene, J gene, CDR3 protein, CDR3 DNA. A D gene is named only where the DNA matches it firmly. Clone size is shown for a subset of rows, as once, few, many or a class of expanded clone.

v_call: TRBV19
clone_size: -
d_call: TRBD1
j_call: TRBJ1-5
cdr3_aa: CASSLAGGDQPQHF
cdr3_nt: TGTGCCAGTAGTTTGGCAGGGGGGGATCAGCCCCAGCATTTT

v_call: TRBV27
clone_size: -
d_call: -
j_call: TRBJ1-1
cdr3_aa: CASSHPYDLNTEAFF
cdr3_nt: TGTGCCAGCAGTCACCCATATGACCTGAACACTGAAGCTTTCTTT

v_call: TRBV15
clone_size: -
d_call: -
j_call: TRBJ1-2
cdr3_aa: CATSRERGFYGYTF
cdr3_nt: TGTGCCACCAGCAGAGAACGAGGGTTCTACGGCTACACCTTC

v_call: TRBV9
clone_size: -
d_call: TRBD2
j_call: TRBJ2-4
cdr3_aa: CASSVEAGLAKNIQYF
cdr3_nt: TGTGCCAGCAGCGTGGAAGCGGGACTAGCCAAAAACATTCAGTACTTC

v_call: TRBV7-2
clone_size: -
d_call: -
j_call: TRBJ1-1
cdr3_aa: CASSTPPHRNTEAFF
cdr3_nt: TGTGCCAGCAGCACCCCACCGCATCGGAACACTGAAGCTTTCTTT

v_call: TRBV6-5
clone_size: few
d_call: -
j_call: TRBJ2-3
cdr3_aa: CATSIEGGRTDTQYF
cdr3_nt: TGTGCCACTTCCATCGAGGGGGGGCGCACAGATACGCAGTATTTT

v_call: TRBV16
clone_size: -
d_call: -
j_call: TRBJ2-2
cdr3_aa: CASRHVTGELFF
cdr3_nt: TGTGCCAGCCGGCACGTCACCGGGGAGCTGTTTTTT

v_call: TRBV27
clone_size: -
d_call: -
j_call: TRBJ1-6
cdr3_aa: CASSLSGGTTPLHF
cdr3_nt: TGTGCCAGCAGTTTATCAGGGGGGACTACACCCCTCCACTTT

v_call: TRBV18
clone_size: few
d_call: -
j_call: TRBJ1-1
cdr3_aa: CASSPSENTEAFF
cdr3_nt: TGTGCCAGCTCACCCTCAGAGAACACTGAAGCTTTCTTT

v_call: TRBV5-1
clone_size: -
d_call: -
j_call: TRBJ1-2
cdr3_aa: CASSLGGSNYGYTF
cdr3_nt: TGCGCCAGCAGCTTAGGGGGATCAAACTATGGCTACACCTTC

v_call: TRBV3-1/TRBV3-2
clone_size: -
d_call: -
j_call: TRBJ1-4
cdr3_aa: CASSQGDAGHGNEKLFF
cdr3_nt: TGTGCCAGCAGCCAAGGGGATGCCGGGCACGGCAATGAAAAACTGTTTTTT

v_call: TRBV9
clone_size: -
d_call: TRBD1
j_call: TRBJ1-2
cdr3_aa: CASSPEGTASGYTF
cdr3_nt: TGTGCCAGCAGCCCAGAGGGGACAGCTAGTGGCTACACCTTC

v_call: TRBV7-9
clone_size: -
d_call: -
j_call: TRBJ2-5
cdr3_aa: CASSLGNLDSQETQYF
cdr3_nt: TGTGCCAGCAGCTTAGGTAATCTGGACAGCCAAGAGACCCAGTACTTC

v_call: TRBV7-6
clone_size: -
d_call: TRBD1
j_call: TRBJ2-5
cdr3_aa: CASSPGTGEGARAQYF
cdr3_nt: TGTGCCAGCAGCCCGGGGACAGGGGAGGGGGCCAGGGCCCAGTACTTC

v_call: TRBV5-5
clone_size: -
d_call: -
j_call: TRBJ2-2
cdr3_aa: CASSSGAGTWFTGELFF
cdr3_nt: TGTGCCAGCAGCTCAGGAGCCGGGACTTGGTTCACCGGGGAGCTGTTTTTT

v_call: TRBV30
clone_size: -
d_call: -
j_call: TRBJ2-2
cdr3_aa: CAWSVSALSGELFF
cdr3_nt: TGTGCCTGGAGTGTCTCAGCCCTCTCCGGGGAGCTGTTTTTT

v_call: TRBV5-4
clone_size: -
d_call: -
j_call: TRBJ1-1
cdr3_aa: CASSLVTDHTEAFF
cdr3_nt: TGTGCCAGCAGCTTGGTCACCGACCACACTGAAGCTTTCTTT

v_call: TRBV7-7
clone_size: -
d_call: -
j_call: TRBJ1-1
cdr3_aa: CASSQLTANTEAFF
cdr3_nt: TGTGCTAGCAGCCAATTGACGGCGAACACTGAAGCTTTCTTT

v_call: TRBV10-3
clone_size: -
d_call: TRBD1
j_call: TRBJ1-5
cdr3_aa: CAISPDRDNQPQHF
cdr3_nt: TGTGCCATCAGTCCCGACAGGGATAATCAGCCCCAGCATTTT

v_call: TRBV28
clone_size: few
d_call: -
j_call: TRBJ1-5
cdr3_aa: CASSWGGEGNQPQHF
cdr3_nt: TGTGCCAGCAGTTGGGGGGGTGAGGGCAATCAGCCCCAGCATTTT

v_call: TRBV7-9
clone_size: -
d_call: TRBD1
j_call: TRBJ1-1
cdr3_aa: CASSLTGGKTEAFF
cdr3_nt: TGTGCCAGCAGCCTAACAGGGGGGAAAACTGAAGCTTTCTTT

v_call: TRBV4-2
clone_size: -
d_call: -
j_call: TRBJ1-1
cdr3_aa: CASSPRGGVAFF
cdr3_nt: TGTGCCAGCAGCCCCCGGGGCGGGGTAGCTTTCTTT

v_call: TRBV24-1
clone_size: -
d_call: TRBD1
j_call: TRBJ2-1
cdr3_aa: CATSAPGQGGDNEQFF
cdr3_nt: TGTGCCACCAGTGCCCCGGGACAGGGGGGGGACAATGAGCAGTTCTTC

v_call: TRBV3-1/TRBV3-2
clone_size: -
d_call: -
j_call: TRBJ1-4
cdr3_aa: CASSQIPRGPESRMMELFF
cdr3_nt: TGTGCCAGCAGCCAAATCCCTCGGGGGCCCGAGTCTCGGATGATGGAACTGTTTTTT

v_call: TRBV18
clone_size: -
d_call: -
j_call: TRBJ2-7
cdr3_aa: CASSPVADAYEQYF
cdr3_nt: TGTGCCAGCTCACCAGTAGCGGATGCCTACGAGCAGTACTTC

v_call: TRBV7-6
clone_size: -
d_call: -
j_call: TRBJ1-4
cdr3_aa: CASSLGVSGGGELFF
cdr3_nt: TGTGCCAGCAGCTTAGGGGTCTCGGGGGGTGGAGAACTGTTTTTT

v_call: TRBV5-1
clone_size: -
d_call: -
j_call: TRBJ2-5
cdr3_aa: CASRAGADLETQYF
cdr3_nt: TGCGCCAGCAGAGCTGGGGCCGACCTAGAGACCCAGTACTTC

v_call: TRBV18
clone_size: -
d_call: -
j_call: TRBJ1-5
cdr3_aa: CASSPYNQPQHF
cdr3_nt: TGTGCCAGCTCACCGTATAATCAGCCCCAGCATTTT

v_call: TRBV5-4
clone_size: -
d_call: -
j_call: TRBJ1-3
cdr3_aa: CASSPKSGNTIYF
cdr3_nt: TGTGCCAGCAGCCCCAAGTCTGGAAACACCATATATTTT

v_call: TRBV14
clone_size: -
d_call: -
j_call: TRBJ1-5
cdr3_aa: CASSQVYGAESQHF
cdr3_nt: TGTGCCAGCAGCCAAGTTTATGGCGCCGAGTCCCAGCATTTT

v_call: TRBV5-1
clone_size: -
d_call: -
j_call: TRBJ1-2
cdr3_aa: CASSLTPYGYTF
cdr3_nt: TGTGCCAGCAGCTTGACACCATATGGCTACACCTTC

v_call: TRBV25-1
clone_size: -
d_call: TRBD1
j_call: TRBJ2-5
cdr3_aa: CASSEYKGQGETQYF
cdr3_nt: TGTGCCAGCAGTGAATATAAGGGACAGGGGGAGACCCAGTACTTC

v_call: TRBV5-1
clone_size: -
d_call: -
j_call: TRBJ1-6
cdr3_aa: CASSSFGTTSSVHSPLHF
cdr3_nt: TGTGCCAGCAGCTCTTTCGGGACAACGTCTTCTGTCCATTCACCCCTCCACTTT

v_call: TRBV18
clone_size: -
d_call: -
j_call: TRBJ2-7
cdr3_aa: CASSPLGVGDLSYEQYF
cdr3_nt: TGTGCCAGCTCACCACTCGGGGTGGGGGATTTATCCTACGAGCAGTACTTC

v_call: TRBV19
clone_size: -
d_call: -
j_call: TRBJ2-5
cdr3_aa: CASKKRVGQETQYF
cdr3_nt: TGTGCCAGTAAGAAGCGGGTGGGGCAAGAGACCCAGTACTTC